The text below deals with one TCR beta chain. The data are from a study of T cell responses to AZD1222 COVID-19 vaccine. Data came from immunoSEQ multiplex PCR; TCRdb stores just in-frame clones and leaves some out. Of around 150,000 clones in the sample, roughly 92% were seen once. The CDR3 runs to 16 residues. From germline, CDR1 is LNHDA and CDR2 SQIVND (reference sequence). Losses at the gene ends were 1 base for V and 4 bases for J; bases not matched to a gene: 7. The gene calls are TRBV19 and TRBJ2-1, with TRBD2 matching over 7 bases. The sequence was obtained from an adult who received the AZD1222 COVID-19 vaccine. This specimen was peripheral blood, taken 28 days after the second AZD1222 dose. The CDR3 loop reads CASSIAPNGGYNEQFF. The CDR3 DNA follows: TGTGCCAGTAGTATAGCCCCCAACGGGGGGTACAATGAGCAGTTCTTC.